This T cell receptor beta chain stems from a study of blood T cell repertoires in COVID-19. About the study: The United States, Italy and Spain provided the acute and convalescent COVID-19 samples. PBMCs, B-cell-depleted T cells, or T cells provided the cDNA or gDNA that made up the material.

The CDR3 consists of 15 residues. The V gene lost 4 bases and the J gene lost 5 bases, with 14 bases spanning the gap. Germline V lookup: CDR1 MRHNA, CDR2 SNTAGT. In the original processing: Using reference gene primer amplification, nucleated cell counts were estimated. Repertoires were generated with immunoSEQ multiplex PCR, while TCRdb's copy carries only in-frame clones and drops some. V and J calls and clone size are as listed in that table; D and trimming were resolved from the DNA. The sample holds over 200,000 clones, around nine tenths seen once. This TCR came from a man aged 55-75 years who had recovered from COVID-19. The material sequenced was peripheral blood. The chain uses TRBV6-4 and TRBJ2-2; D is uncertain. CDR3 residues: CASSAAAFGTGELFF. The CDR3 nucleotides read TGTGCCAGCAGTGCGGCGGCCTTCGGGACCGGGGAGCTGTTTTTT.